These 10 T cell receptor beta chains were all obtained from the same sample, sequenced in a study of blood T cell repertoires in COVID-19. Sequencing was performed with immunoSEQ multiplex PCR; in TCRdb, only in-frame clones are kept and a portion is missing. The profile shows about 68,000 clones, roughly 91% of them singletons. The sequenced material came from peripheral blood. Every receptor here comes from a man in his forties with COVID-19, enrolled during active disease.

V gene TRBV13 combines with J gene TRBJ2-7, with 7 nucleotides matching TRBD1. This CDR3 contains 17 residues. Germline CDR1 reads PRHDT; CDR2 reads FYEKMQ (reference sequence). Unmatched junction bases numbered 10, after V lost 0 bases and J lost 2 bases. The CDR3 here is CASSLGPGTVLTYEQYF. The CDR3 DNA sequence: TGTGCCAGCAGCTTAGGACCCGGGACAGTTCTGACCTACGAGCAGTACTTC.

The chain combines TRBV11-2 with TRBJ2-7, with D unresolved. Trimming took 0 bases from V and 3 from J, leaving 6 bases between them. Germline lookup yields CDR1 SGHAT and CDR2 FQNNGV. This CDR3 spans 13 amino acids. As DNA, the CDR3 is TGTGCCAGCAGCTTAGACAGGTTCTACGAGCAGTACTTC. It specifies CASSLDRFYEQYF.

The rearrangement joins TRBV5-1 to TRBJ1-6; TRBD1 matches at 7 bases. The CDR3 totals 13 residues. Germline assignment: CDR1 SGHRS and CDR2 YFSETQ. V dropped 2 bases and J dropped 8; count of bases not matched to a gene: 1. CDR3 in amino acids: CASSLDRDSPLHF. CDR3 coding DNA: TGCGCCAGCAGCTTAGACAGGGATTCACCCCTCCACTTT.

The V and J genes are TRBV9 and TRBJ1-6; TRBD1 might be the D (6 bases). The CDR3 totals 14 residues. V was pared by 0 bases and J by 5 bases, with 6 bases between. The V gene's germline CDR1 is SGDLS and CDR2 YYNGEE. Written as DNA, the CDR3 is TGTGCCAGCAGCGTAGACAGGGATAATTCACCCCTCCACTTT. This sequence encodes CASSVDRDNSPLHF.

This clone was recorded once. The V call is TRBV25-1, the J call TRBJ2-6; tentatively, D is TRBD2 (7 bases). Trimming left V 2 bases short and J 1 base short, with 15 bases between. From germline, CDR1 is MGHDK and CDR2 SYGVNS. This CDR3 comprises 18 residues. CDR3 in amino acids: CASSEAGGRVSGANVLTF. The CDR3 DNA is TGTGCCAGCAGTGAAGCCGGGGGGCGAGTGTCTGGGGCCAACGTCCTGACTTTC.

This clone was detected only once. The CDR3 sequence: CASSWNRDRRNEQYF. CDR3 coding DNA: TGTGCCAGCAGTTGGAACCGGGACAGGCGGAACGAGCAGTACTTC. The chain combines TRBV2 with TRBJ2-7; 8 bases agree with TRBD1. CDR3 size: 15 residues. V gave up 5 bases and J gave up 5 bases; unmatched junction bases: 11. The germline V gene has CDR1 SNHLY and CDR2 FYNNEI.

The chain has TRBV6-6 and TRBJ1-1; maybe TRBD1 (5 bases). The CDR3 runs to 13 residues. Between the trimmed V and J ends, which lost 5 bases and 1 base, there was a span of 8 bases. Per the germline V gene, CDR1 is MNHNY and CDR2 is SVGAGI (reference sequence). The CDR3 DNA reads TGTGCCAGCAGTAAGACAGCGAACACTGAAGCTTTCTTT. Amino acids: CASSKTANTEAFF.

The chain recombines TRBV4-1 with TRBJ1-5; D perhaps matches TRBD1 (5 bases). The CDR3 consists of 15 residues. Trimming took off 4 bases at V and 0 bases at J, with 10 bases between the two ends. Germline CDR1 is MGHRA and CDR2 is YSYEKL. The chain's CDR3 is CASSRTDSSNQPQHF. The DNA of the CDR3 is TGCGCCAGCAGCCGAACCGACAGTAGCAATCAGCCCCAGCATTTT.

V and J are TRBV10-3 and TRBJ1-5; D ambiguous. With 3 bases removed from V and 5 bases from J, the gap between germline ends came to 5 bases. Per the germline V gene, CDR1 is ENHRY and CDR2 is SYGVKD. CDR3 length: 12 residues. The CDR3 is CAISDADQPQHF. CDR3 bases: TGTGCCATCAGTGACGCAGATCAGCCCCAGCATTTT.

The J gene is TRBJ2-3, the V gene TRBV12-5; TRBD2 is a possible D gene (6 bases). The CDR3 loop spans 16 amino acids. The V gene's germline CDR1 is LGHNT and CDR2 FRNRAP. The V gene lost 1 base and the J gene lost 4 bases, with 15 bases spanning the gap. The CDR3 sequence: CASGLGDHGGPDTQYF. Here the CDR3 DNA reads TGTGCTAGTGGTTTGGGGGATCACGGGGGTCCAGATACGCAGTATTTT.